This entry is about one T cell receptor (beta chain). The entry originates in a study of blood T cell repertoires in COVID-19. Donors were grouped by their self-reported clinical history. V dropped 1 base and J dropped 5 bases, with 9 bases sitting between them. Germline V gene data show CDR1 as PRHDT and CDR2 as FYEKMQ (reference sequence). CDR3 length: 14 amino acids. Only in-frame clones appear in the TCRdb table, and some are missing; sequencing was by immunoSEQ multiplex PCR. This table has roughly 500,000 clones, around 89% appearing once. The chain couples TRBV13 to TRBJ2-1; maybe TRBD2 (5 bases). Material for sequencing was PBMCs or T cells enriched from blood (not recorded which). The TCR sequence derives from a woman between 40 and 55 years old who had recovered from COVID-19. CDR3 protein: CASSLAGRDNEQFF. The CDR3, as DNA: TGTGCCAGCAGCTTAGCGGGGAGAGACAATGAGCAGTTCTTC.